A single sample is the source of the 27 T cell receptor beta chains below, sequenced in a study of blood T cells in healthy people across ages. The second PCR ran about 6 to 11 cycles with a sample-barcoded 5' primer and J-beta primers. TCRdb passed the 5' RACE reads through MiXCR, listing each CDR3 protein once. Found here are about 1.6 million distinct CDR3 sequences, about 31% of them singletons; the top ten hold about 11%. The sequencing input was blood. These receptors came from a woman aged 30 to 39 in good health.

The chain recombines TRBV18 with TRBJ2-7, with 8 bases lining up with TRBD2. Germline V lookup: CDR1 KGHSH, CDR2 LQKENI. Unmatched junction bases numbered 5, after V lost 0 bases and J lost 4 bases. The CDR3 consists of 15 residues. For the CDR3, the DNA is TGTGCCAGCTCACCACCGTACAGCGGGAGTTACGAGCAGTACTTC. Protein: CASSPPYSGSYEQYF.

This clonotype was recorded once. V is TRBV10-3 and J is TRBJ1-5; the match to TRBD1 covers 8 bases. After removal of 7 bases from V and 6 bases from J, the junction contained 5 bases not matched to a gene. Germline loops: CDR1 ENHRY, CDR2 SYGVKD. This CDR3 has 13 amino acids. CDR3 sequence: CAIKGQGGQPQHF. The CDR3 region has the DNA TGTGCCATCAAAGGACAGGGCGGTCAGCCCCAGCATTTT.

Comment on this clonotype: A read error may account for a junction end that differs from germline. The CDR3 DNA reads TGTGCCAGCAGCTCTCGACAGGGACAAGGGACCCAGTACTTC. Amino acid sequence: CASSSRQGQGTQYF. V and J are TRBV7-9 and TRBJ2-7, with 7 bases matching TRBD1. The J call is in doubt because the DNA end fits TRBJ2-5 better. This CDR3 contains 14 residues. The V gene's germline CDR1 is SEHNR and CDR2 FQNEAQ (reference sequence).

CDR3: CASSSSLFPQHF. CDR3 in DNA: TGTGCCAGCAGCTCGAGCCTTTTCCCCCAGCATTTT. This chain connects TRBV7-9 to TRBJ1-5, with D hard to call. Germline-derived CDR1 and CDR2 are SEHNR and FQNEAQ (reference sequence). CDR3 length equals 12 residues. V dropped 4 bases and J dropped 10 bases, with 11 bases sitting between them.

The chain recombines TRBV12-3 or TRBV12-4 with TRBJ2-3, with a possible D match to TRBD2 (5 bases). With 6 bases removed from V and 9 bases from J, the gap between germline ends came to 16 bases. The CDR3 is 13 amino acids. CDR3 residues: CASSTNGMPTQYF. The CDR3 DNA sequence: TGTGCCAGCAGCACCAACGGGATGCCCACGCAGTATTTT.

This rearrangement joins TRBV20-1 to TRBJ2-5, with TRBD2 matching 13 bases. Gene TRBJ2-7 matches the end of the DNA better, so the J call may be wrong. The CDR3 has 16 amino acids. Germline CDR1 reads DFQATT; CDR2 reads SNEGSKA (reference sequence). CDR3 region: CSASPTSGRTSYEQYF. The DNA for the CDR3 is TGCAGTGCTAGCCCGACTAGCGGGAGGACCTCCTACGAGCAGTACTTC.

V gene TRBV5-1 combines with J gene TRBJ2-3; no definite D call. CDR3 size: 16 residues. V was pared by 3 bases and J by 1 base, with 15 bases between. CDR1 SGHRS and CDR2 YFSETQ come from the germline V gene. CDR3 bases: TGCGCCAGCAGCTCGGCGAACCACCCCGGCACAGATACGCAGTATTTT. Translating it yields CASSSANHPGTDTQYF.

This clonotype has more than one count but fewer than ten. J is TRBJ2-5 and V is TRBV5-1, with 9 bases that match TRBD2. Germline V gives CDR1 SGHRS, CDR2 YFSETQ. This CDR3 has 14 amino acids. V was pared by 3 bases and J by 3 bases, with 3 bases of the junction left unmatched. The CDR3 reads CASSSRLAEETQYF. The CDR3, as DNA: TGCGCCAGCAGCTCTCGACTAGCGGAAGAGACCCAGTACTTC.

This clonotype showed up just a few times. The genes are TRBV28 and TRBJ2-7; D unclear. Germline values: CDR1 MDHEN, CDR2 SYDVKM. There are 16 residues in the CDR3. Deletions cut 4 bases from V and 0 bases from J, with 16 bases between. CDR3 sequence: CASSSPGTTSSYEQYF. In nucleotides, the CDR3 is TGTGCCAGCAGTTCTCCGGGTACCACGAGCTCCTACGAGCAGTACTTC.

A word on this clonotype: A much larger clone lies one base from this, so it may be a read error. The chain recombines TRBV6-2 or TRBV6-3 with TRBJ2-1; 8 nucleotides agree with TRBD2. Germline V lookup: CDR1 MNHEY, CDR2 SVGEGT. CDR3 length: 15 residues. CDR3 amino acids: CASGYQAGAYNEQFF. In DNA form, the CDR3 reads TGTGCCAGCGGTTACCAAGCGGGAGCCTACAATGAGCAGTTCTTC.

This rearrangement joins TRBV7-9 to TRBJ1-1, with D perhaps matching TRBD1 (5 bases). Trimming took 1 base from V and 8 from J, leaving 11 bases between them. Germline V gives CDR1 SEHNR, CDR2 FQNEAQ (reference sequence). There are 13 residues in the CDR3. The CDR3 protein is CASSLGSRAEAFF. CDR3 in DNA: TGTGCCAGCAGCTTAGGATCCAGGGCCGAAGCTTTCTTT.

The chain links TRBV10-3 to TRBJ2-3; no reliable D call. Germline assignment: CDR1 ENHRY and CDR2 SYGVKD. This CDR3 has 17 residues. Trimming took 4 bases from V and 3 from J, leaving 20 bases between them. CDR3 in DNA: TGTGCCATCAGTGGGTCGAAATGGGAAATGGGTACAGATACGCAGTATTTT. This translates into CAISGSKWEMGTDTQYF.

The chain links TRBV28 to TRBJ2-1; TRBD2 matches at 9 bases. V dropped 2 bases and J dropped 6; count of bases not matched to a gene: 14. The CDR3 is 18 residues long. Germline V gene sequence: CDR1 MDHEN, CDR2 SYDVKM. This CDR3 is CASSLARLGSGRSNEQFF. The CDR3 nucleotides are TGTGCCAGCAGTTTAGCCCGCTTGGGTAGCGGGAGAAGCAATGAGCAGTTCTTC.

The table lists this clonotype with a few counts. The chain links TRBV20-1 to TRBJ2-7; 7 bases are a match to TRBD2. V lost 0 bases and J lost 3; bases outside the gene matches: 8. CDR3 length equals 15 residues. Germline CDR1 is DFQATT and CDR2 is SNEGSKA (reference sequence). The CDR3 here is CSARDSSGTYYEQYF. As DNA, the CDR3 is TGCAGTGCTAGAGATTCCAGCGGGACCTACTACGAGCAGTACTTC.

The rearrangement links TRBV28 to TRBJ2-3; 8 bases line up with TRBD2. The CDR3 covers 20 residues. The germline V gene encodes CDR1 MDHEN and CDR2 SYDVKM. Germline trimming cut 7 bases from V and 0 bases from J; bases unmatched to any gene: 21. Here the CDR3 reads CASTEFVVKRGTPSTDTQYF. CDR3 sequence (DNA): TGTGCCAGCACCGAGTTTGTTGTCAAGCGGGGGACCCCTAGCACAGATACGCAGTATTTT. Variable domain in full (rest from reference TRBV28 and TRBJ2-3): DVKVTQSSRYLVKRTGEKVFLECVQDMDHENMFWYRQDPGLGLRLIYFSYDVKMKEKGDIPEGYSVSREKKERFSLILESASTNQTSMYLCASTEFVVKRGTPSTDTQYFGPGTRLTVL.

J is TRBJ2-6 and V is TRBV7-9, with a tentative D call TRBD1 (6 bases). CDR3 size: 17 residues. Germline V gene sequence: CDR1 SEHNR, CDR2 FQNEAQ (reference sequence). V lost 8 bases and J 0 bases, leaving 17 bases between the germline ends. The CDR3 DNA follows: TGTGCCAGCGACCTCCCCACCAGGGGCTCTGGGGCCAACGTCCTGACTTTC. Protein: CASDLPTRGSGANVLTF. The whole variable domain, filled in from reference TRBV7-9 and TRBJ2-6, reads DTGVSQNPRHKITKRGQNVTFRCDPISEHNRLYWYRQTLGQGPEFLTYFQNEAQLEKSRLLSDRFSAERPKGSFSTLEIQRTEQGDSAMYLCASDLPTRGSGANVLTFGAGSRLTVL.

This clonotype appeared a few times. V usage is TRBV12-3 or TRBV12-4 and J usage is TRBJ1-5, with TRBD1 matching over 8 bases. The CDR3 covers 15 residues. V trimming: 3 bases; J trimming: 6 bases; junction bases outside the gene matches: 7. CDR3 residues: CASSLAGGKAQPQHF. CDR3 DNA: TGTGCCAGCAGTTTGGCAGGGGGCAAGGCTCAGCCCCAGCATTTT.

The sample holds a few counts of this clonotype. J is TRBJ1-2 and V is TRBV5-8; D call uncertain. The CDR3 has 12 amino acids. Deletions cut 4 bases from V and 8 bases from J, with 12 bases between. Germline CDR1 reads SGHTS; CDR2 reads YDEGEE. The CDR3 DNA sequence: TGTGCCAGCAGCCCAACCTCTCGGGGCTACACCTTC. Its translation is CASSPTSRGYTF.

This sequence joins TRBV25-1 and TRBJ2-7; D tentatively fits TRBD1 or TRBD2 (6 bases each). CDR1 and CDR2 (germline): MGHDK, SYGVNS. V shed 3 bases and J shed 9 bases, with 21 bases lying between them. CDR3 length: 15 amino acids. CDR3 region: CASSEWGADMNGQYF. The CDR3 DNA follows: TGTGCCAGCAGTGAGTGGGGGGCCGATATGAACGGGCAGTACTTC.

This clonotype was counted a few times. The V and J genes are TRBV30 and TRBJ1-5, with D hard to call. This CDR3 contains 16 residues. Trimming took 0 bases from V and 2 from J, leaving 14 bases between them. The V gene's germline CDR1 is GTSNPN and CDR2 SVGIG (reference sequence). As DNA, the CDR3 is TGTGCCTGGAGTGTAACGTCCCTCAGTGGCAATCAGCCCCAGCATTTT. It yields the protein CAWSVTSLSGNQPQHF.

Note on this clonotype: One end of the junction is discordant with germline, which a read error may explain. V and J are TRBV4-1 and TRBJ2-5; D remains ambiguous. Germline values: CDR1 MGHRA, CDR2 YSYEKL. The CDR3 totals 13 residues. CDR3 sequence: CAGSQDLKETQYF. Here the CDR3 DNA reads TGCGCCGGCAGCCAAGATCTCAAAGAGACCCAGTACTTC.

This clonotype showed up just a few times. The V call is TRBV28, the J call TRBJ1-2, with D possibly matching TRBD1 (5 bases). V gave up 6 bases and J gave up 6 bases, with 11 bases separating them. This CDR3 is built from 12 residues. Germline-derived CDR1 and CDR2 are MDHEN and SYDVKM. This CDR3 reads CASRTTVHGYTF. The CDR3 DNA reads as TGTGCCAGCAGAACGACAGTCCATGGCTACACCTTC.

The CDR3 nucleotides are TGTGCCAGCAGCTTGCCCGGGACAGGGGGCGAAGCTTTCTTT. Translation gives CASSLPGTGGEAFF. The chain is built from TRBV5-4 and TRBJ1-1; 12 bases are a match to TRBD1. The CDR3 has 14 residues. J lost 8 bases, V lost 1 base, and 3 bases had no gene match. Germline CDR1 reads SGHNT; CDR2 reads YYREEE (reference sequence). The full variable domain, in which reference TRBV5-4 and TRBJ1-1 provide the parts outside the CDR3, is ETGVTQSPTHLIKTRGQQVTLRCSSQSGHNTVSWYQQALGQGPQFIFQYYREEENGRGNFPPRFSGLQFPNYSSELNVNALELDDSALYLCASSLPGTGGEAFFGQGTRLTVV.

This sequence joins TRBV7-2 and TRBJ2-1; possible D gene TRBD1, 5 bases. The CDR3 contains 13 residues. V lost 10 bases and J lost 4, with 14 bases in between. Germline V gene data show CDR1 as SGHTA and CDR2 as FQGNSA. The CDR3 DNA reads as TGTGCCACTTCCGGCAGGGTTTACAATGAGCAGTTCTTC. Its protein product is CATSGRVYNEQFF. Variable domain in full (rest from reference TRBV7-2 and TRBJ2-1): GAGVSQSPSNKVTEKGKDVELRCDPISGHTALYWYRQSLGQGLEFLIYFQGNSAPDKSGLPSDRFSAERTGGSVSTLTIQRTQQEDSAVYLCATSGRVYNEQFFGPGTRLTVL.

The chain's CDR3 is CASSLFVRETQYF. CDR3 coding DNA: TGCGCCAGCAGCTTATTTGTTAGAGAGACCCAGTACTTC. The gene calls are TRBV5-1 and TRBJ2-5; unclear D gene. The CDR3 extends over 13 amino acids. Trimming pared 2 bases from V and 4 bases from J, leaving 9 bases between. In germline, CDR1 is SGHRS, CDR2 YFSETQ.

This clonotype turned up a few times. V usage is TRBV20-1 and J usage is TRBJ1-1; a weak D match, TRBD1 (6 bases). V lost 1 base, J lost 0 bases, and 18 bases lay in between. Germline V CDR1 and CDR2: DFQATT, SNEGSKA (reference sequence). The CDR3 extends over 17 amino acids. The CDR3 spells CSARGQELVALNTEAFF. The CDR3 region has the DNA TGCAGTGCTAGAGGACAGGAGTTAGTAGCCCTGAACACTGAAGCTTTCTTT.

This clonotype has a handful of counts. The chain uses TRBV28 and TRBJ2-7, with 8 bases that match TRBD2. There are 15 residues in the CDR3. Germline loops: CDR1 MDHEN, CDR2 SYDVKM. Unmatched junction bases numbered 9, after V lost 6 bases and J lost 2 bases. DNA of the CDR3: TGTGCCAGCAGCCTCCGCGGGGGGCGACCCTACGAGCAGTACTTC. This sequence encodes CASSLRGGRPYEQYF.